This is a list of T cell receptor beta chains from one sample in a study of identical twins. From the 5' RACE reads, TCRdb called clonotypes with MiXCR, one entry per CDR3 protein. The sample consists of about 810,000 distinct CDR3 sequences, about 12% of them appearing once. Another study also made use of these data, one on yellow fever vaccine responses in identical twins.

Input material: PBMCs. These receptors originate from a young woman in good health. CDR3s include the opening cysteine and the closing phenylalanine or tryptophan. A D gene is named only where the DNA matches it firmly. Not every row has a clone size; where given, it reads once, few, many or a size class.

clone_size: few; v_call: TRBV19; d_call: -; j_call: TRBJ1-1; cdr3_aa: CASSETVTNTEAFF; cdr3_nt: TGTGCCAGTAGTGAGACAGTCACGAACACTGAAGCTTTCTTT
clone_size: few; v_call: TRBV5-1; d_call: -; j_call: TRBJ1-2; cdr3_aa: CASSLGGTSNYGYTF; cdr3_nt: TGCGCCAGCAGCTTGGGCGGGACATCCAACTATGGCTACACCTTC
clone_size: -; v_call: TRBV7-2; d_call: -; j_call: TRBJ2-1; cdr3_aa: CASSSVVGASYNEQFF; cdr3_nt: TGTGCCAGCAGCTCGGTGGTGGGGGCCTCCTACAATGAGCAGTTCTTC
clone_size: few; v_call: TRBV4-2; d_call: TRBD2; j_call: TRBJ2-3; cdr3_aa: CASSQKRTSGGGTDTQYF; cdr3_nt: TGTGCCAGCAGCCAAAAAAGGACTAGCGGGGGAGGGACAGATACGCAGTATTTT
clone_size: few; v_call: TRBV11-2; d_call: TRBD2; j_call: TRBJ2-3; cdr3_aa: CASSLELAGTSTDTQYF; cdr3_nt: TGTGCCAGCAGCTTAGAATTAGCGGGTACAAGCACAGATACGCAGTATTTT
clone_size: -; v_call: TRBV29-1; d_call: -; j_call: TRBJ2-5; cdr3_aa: CSVVSAGRETQYF; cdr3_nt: TGCAGCGTTGTGTCGGCAGGGAGAGAGACCCAGTACTTC
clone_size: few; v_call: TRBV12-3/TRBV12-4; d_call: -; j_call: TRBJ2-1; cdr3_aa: CASRTLGRGFYNEQFF; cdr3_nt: TGTGCCAGCAGAACCCTAGGACGGGGCTTTTACAATGAGCAGTTCTTC
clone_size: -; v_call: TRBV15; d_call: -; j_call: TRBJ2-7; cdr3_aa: CATRGVGEREQYF; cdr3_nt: TGTGCCACCCGCGGGGTGGGAGAGCGCGAGCAGTACTTC
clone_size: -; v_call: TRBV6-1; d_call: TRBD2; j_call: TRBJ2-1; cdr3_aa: CASRASGSMSNEQFF; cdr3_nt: TGTGCCAGCAGGGCTAGCGGGAGTATGAGCAATGAGCAGTTCTTC
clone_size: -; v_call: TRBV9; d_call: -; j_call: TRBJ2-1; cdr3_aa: CASSGKGGTWEQFF; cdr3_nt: TGTGCCAGCAGCGGAAAAGGGGGGACATGGGAGCAGTTCTTC
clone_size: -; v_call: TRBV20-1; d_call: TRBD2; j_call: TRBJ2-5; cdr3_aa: CSARGSRETQYF; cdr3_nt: TGCAGTGCCCGCGGGAGTCGGGAGACCCAGTACTTC
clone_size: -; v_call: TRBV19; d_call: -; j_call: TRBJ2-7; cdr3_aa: CASSMVQNYEQYF; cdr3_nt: TGTGCCAGTAGTATGGTACAGAACTACGAGCAGTACTTC
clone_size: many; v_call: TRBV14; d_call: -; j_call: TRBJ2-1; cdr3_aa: CASRPDGNYNEQFF; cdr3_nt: TGTGCCAGCAGGCCAGACGGAAACTACAATGAGCAGTTCTTC
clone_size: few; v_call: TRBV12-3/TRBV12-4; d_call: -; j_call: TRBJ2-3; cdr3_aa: CASSSRLGLRDTQYF; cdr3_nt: TGTGCCAGCAGTTCCCGACTTGGGCTGCGGGATACGCAGTATTTT
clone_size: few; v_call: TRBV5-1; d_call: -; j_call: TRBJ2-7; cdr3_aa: CASSRATGRDEQYF; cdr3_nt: TGCGCCAGCAGCCGAGCGACAGGGAGGGACGAGCAGTACTTC
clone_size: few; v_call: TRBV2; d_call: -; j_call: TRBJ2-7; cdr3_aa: CASLTAGTGEQYF; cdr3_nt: TGTGCCAGCCTTACAGCCGGGACGGGTGAGCAGTACTTC
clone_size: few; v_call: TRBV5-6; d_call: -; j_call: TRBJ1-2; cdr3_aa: CASLRGPRGGYTF; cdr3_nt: TGTGCCAGCCTACGTGGGCCTCGTGGGGGCTACACCTTC
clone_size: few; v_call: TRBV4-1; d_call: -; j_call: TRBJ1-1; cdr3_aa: CASSQESGNREGAFF; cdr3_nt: TGCGCCAGCAGCCAAGAGTCAGGGAACAGGGAAGGAGCTTTCTTT